This note documents a single TCR beta chain sequence. Original handling: It was from reference gene primer amplification that nucleated cell counts were estimated. Clones were sequenced by immunoSEQ multiplex PCR, and TCRdb holds only the in-frame ones, with some missing. From that table come the V and J calls and clone size; the DNA was used to work out D and trimming. The sample holds approximately 300,000 clones, around 90% seen once. The ends lost 7 bases at V and 4 bases at J; junction bases unmatched: 8. Germline CDR1 and CDR2: GTSNPN and SVGIG (reference sequence). This CDR3 has 13 residues. Living in about two dozen US areas, the participants were between roughly 18 and 90 years of age. Researchers sorted participants into cohorts using their self-reported clinical history. The source of the sample is a study of blood T cell repertoires in COVID-19.

Sample: PBMCs or T cells enriched from blood (not recorded which). The receptor's source is a woman aged 25 to 39 who had recovered from COVID-19. V usage is TRBV30 and J usage is TRBJ1-1; 8 nucleotides align to TRBD1. The CDR3 loop is CASDRGLGTEAFF. CDR3 bases: TGTGCCTCTGACAGGGGCTTGGGCACTGAAGCTTTCTTT.